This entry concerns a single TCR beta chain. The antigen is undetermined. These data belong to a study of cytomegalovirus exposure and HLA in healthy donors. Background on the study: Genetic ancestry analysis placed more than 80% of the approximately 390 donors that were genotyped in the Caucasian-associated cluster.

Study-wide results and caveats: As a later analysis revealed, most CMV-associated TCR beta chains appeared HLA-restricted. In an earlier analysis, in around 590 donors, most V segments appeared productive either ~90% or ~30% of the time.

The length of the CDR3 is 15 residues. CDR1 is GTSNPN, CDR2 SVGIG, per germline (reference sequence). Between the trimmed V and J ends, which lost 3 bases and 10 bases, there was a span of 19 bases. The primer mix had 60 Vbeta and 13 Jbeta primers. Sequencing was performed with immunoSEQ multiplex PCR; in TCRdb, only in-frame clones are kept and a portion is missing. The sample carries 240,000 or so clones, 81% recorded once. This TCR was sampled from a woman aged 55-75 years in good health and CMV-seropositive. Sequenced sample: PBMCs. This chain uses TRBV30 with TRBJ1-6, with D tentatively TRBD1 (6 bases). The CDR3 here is CAWRAIQGTLSPLHF. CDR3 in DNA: TGTGCCTGGAGAGCTATACAGGGTACTCTCTCACCCCTCCACTTT.